These 6 T cell receptor beta chains were all obtained from the same sample, sequenced in a study of blood T cell repertoires in COVID-19. Sequencing was performed with immunoSEQ multiplex PCR; in TCRdb, only in-frame clones are kept and a portion is missing. The table records some 150,000 clones, approximately 80% of them present only once. The sequencing sample was made of peripheral blood. These receptors all come from a woman in her 40s with active or convalescent COVID-19.

V and J are TRBV28 and TRBJ2-7; D unresolved. V was shortened by 3 bases and J by 6 bases, with 6 bases between the two germline ends. The germline CDR1 and CDR2 sequences are MDHEN and SYDVKM. The length of the CDR3 is 11 residues. CDR3 DNA sequence: TGTGCCAGCAGTTTTAGTCGCGAGCAGTACTTC. Protein sequence: CASSFSREQYF.

The genes are TRBV19 and TRBJ1-2; TRBD1 might be the D (5 bases). Germline CDR1 is LNHDA and CDR2 is SQIVND (reference sequence). The CDR3 is 10 amino acids. V lost 9 bases and J lost 12, with 14 bases in between. CDR3 coding DNA: TGTGCCAGGCAAACGCAGGGCGACACCTTC. Translated: CARQTQGDTF.

The chain recombines TRBV14 with TRBJ2-1; 7 bases agree with TRBD2. Germline assignment: CDR1 SGHDN and CDR2 FVKESK. V lost 2 bases to trimming and J lost 5 bases; unmatched junction nucleotides: 6. This CDR3 has 15 amino acids. CDR3 loop: CASSQPGTTNNEQFF. DNA for the CDR3: TGTGCCAGCAGCCAACCCGGGACTACCAACAATGAGCAGTTCTTC.

This clone was seen a handful of times. V is TRBV2 and J is TRBJ2-5, with TRBD1 matching over 7 bases. CDR3 size: 15 residues. Germline V gives CDR1 SNHLY, CDR2 FYNNEI. Germline trimming cut 4 bases from V and 5 bases from J; bases unmatched to any gene: 10. CDR3 nucleotide sequence: TGTGCCAGCAGTGCGAATACAGGGGAGAGGGAGACCCAGTACTTC. Protein: CASSANTGERETQYF.

The chain joins TRBV27 to TRBJ1-5; D is uncertain. The CDR3 spans 15 residues. Germline V lookup: CDR1 MNHEY, CDR2 SMNVEV (reference sequence). V was cut by 5 bases and J by 1 base, with 12 bases left in between. The CDR3 sequence: CASSPGLGSNQPQHF. The CDR3 DNA is TGTGCCAGCAGTCCCGGACTGGGAAGCAATCAGCCCCAGCATTTT.

The chain employs TRBV3-1 (or the pseudogene TRBV3-2) and TRBJ1-1; D is undetermined. The CDR3 totals 12 residues. V lost 6 bases and J lost 0, with 5 bases in between. Germline V gives CDR1 LGHDT, CDR2 YNNKEL (reference sequence). The CDR3 spells CASRDLNTEAFF. CDR3 bases: TGTGCCAGCAGGGACTTGAACACTGAAGCTTTCTTT.